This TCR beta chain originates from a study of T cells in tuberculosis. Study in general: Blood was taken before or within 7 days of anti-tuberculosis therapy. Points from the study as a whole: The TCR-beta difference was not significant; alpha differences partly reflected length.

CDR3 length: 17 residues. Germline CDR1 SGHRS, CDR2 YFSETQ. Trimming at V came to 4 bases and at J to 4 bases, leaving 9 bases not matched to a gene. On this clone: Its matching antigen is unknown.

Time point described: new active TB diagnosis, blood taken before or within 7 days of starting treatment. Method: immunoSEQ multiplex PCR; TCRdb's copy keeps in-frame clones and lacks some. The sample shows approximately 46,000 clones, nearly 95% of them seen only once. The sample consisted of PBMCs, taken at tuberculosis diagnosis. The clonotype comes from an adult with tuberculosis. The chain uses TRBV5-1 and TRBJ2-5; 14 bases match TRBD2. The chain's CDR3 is CASSLGLAGAGVETQYF. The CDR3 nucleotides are TGCGCCAGCAGCCTGGGACTAGCGGGAGCAGGAGTAGAGACCCAGTACTTC.